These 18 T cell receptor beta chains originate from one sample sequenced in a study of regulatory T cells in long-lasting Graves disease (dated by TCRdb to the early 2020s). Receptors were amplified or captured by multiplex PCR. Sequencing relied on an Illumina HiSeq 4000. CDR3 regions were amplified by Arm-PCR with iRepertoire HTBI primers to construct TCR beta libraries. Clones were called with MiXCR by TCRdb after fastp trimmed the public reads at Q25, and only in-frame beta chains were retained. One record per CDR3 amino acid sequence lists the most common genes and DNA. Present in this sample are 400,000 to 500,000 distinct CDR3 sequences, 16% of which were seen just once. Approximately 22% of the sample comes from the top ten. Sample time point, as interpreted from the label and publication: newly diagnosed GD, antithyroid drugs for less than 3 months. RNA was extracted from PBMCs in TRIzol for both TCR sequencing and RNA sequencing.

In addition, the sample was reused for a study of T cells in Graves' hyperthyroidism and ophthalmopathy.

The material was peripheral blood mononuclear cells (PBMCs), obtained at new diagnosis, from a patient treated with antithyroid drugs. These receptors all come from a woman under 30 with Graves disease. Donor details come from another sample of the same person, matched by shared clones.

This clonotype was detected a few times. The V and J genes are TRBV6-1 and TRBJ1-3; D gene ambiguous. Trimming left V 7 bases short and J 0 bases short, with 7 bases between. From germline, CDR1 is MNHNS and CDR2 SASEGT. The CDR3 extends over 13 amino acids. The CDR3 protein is CASKTSSGNTIYF. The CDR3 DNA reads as TGTGCCAGCAAGACGAGCTCTGGAAACACCATATATTTT.

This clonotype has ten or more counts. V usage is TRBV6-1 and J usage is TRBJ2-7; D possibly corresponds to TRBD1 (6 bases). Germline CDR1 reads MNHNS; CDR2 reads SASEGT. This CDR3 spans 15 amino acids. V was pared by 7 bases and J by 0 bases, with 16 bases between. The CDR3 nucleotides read TGTGCCAGCACCTACGGGCAGGGGAGCTCCTACGAGCAGTACTTC. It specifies CASTYGQGSSYEQYF.

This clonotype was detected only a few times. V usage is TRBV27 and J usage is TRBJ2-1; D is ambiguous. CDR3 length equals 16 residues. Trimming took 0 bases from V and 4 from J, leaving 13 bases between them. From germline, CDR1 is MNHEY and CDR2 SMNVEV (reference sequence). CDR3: CASSLSSGDGYNEQFF. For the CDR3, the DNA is TGTGCCAGCAGTTTATCGTCTGGGGATGGGTACAATGAGCAGTTCTTC.

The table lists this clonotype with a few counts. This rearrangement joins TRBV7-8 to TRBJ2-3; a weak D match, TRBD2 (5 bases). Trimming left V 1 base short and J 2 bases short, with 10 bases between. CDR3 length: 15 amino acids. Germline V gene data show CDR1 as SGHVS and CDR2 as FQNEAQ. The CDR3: CASSLGLAITDTQYF. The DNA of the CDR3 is TGTGCCAGCAGCTTAGGTCTAGCAATCACAGATACGCAGTATTTT.

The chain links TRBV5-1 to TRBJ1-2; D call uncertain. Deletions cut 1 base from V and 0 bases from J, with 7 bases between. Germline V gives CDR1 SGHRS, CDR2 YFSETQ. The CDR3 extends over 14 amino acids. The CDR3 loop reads CASSLTAANYGYTF. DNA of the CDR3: TGCGCCAGCAGCTTGACAGCGGCTAACTATGGCTACACCTTC.

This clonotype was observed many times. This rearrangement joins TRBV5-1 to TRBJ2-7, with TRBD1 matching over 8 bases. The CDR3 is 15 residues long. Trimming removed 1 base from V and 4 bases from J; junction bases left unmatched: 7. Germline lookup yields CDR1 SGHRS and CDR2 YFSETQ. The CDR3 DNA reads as TGCGCCAGCAGCTTGTGGGCAGGGGGCGGTTACGAGCAGTACTTC. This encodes CASSLWAGGGYEQYF.

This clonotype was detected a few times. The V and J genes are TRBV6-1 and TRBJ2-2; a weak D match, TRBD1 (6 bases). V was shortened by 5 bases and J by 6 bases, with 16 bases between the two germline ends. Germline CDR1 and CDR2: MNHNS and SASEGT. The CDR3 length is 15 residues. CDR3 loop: CASSLQGSQSGELFF. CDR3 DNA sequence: TGTGCCAGCAGTCTACAGGGATCTCAGTCCGGGGAGCTGTTTTTT.

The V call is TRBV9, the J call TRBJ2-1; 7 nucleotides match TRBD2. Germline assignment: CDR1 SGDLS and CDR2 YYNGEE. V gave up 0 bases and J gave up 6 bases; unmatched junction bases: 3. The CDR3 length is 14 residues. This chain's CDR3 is CASSVVAGVNEQFF. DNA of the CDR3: TGTGCCAGCAGCGTAGTGGCGGGAGTCAATGAGCAGTTCTTC.

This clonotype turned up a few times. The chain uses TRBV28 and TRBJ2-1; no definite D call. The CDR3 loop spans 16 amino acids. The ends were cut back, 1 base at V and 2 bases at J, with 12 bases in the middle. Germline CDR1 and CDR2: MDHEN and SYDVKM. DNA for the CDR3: TGTGCCAGCAGTTTATTAACTTCTACCGCCTACAATGAGCAGTTCTTC. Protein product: CASSLLTSTAYNEQFF.

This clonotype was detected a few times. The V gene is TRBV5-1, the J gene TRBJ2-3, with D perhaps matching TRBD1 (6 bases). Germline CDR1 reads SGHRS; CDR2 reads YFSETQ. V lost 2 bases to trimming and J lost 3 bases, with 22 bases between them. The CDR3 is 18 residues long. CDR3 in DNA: TGCGCCAGCAGCTTCTCCCTTCAGGGGCGTTGGGGGACAGATACGCAGTATTTT. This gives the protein CASSFSLQGRWGTDTQYF.

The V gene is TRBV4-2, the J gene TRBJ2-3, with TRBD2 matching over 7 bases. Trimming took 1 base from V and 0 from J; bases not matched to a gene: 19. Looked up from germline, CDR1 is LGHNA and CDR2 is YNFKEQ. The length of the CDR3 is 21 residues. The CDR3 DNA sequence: TGTGCCAGCAGCCAAGGGGTAGCGGGTCTAACGAAACATACTAGCACAGATACGCAGTATTTT. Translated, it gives CASSQGVAGLTKHTSTDTQYF.

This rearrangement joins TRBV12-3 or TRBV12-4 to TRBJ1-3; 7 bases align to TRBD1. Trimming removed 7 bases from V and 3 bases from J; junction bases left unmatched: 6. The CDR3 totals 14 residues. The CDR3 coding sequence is TGTGCCAGCACTGCCCGGACAGGTGGAAACACCATATATTTT. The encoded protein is CASTARTGGNTIYF.

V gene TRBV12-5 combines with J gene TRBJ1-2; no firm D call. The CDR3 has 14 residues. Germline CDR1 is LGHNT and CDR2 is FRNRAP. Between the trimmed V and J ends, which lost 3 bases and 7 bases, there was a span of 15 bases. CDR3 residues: CASGFATGGIGYTF. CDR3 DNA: TGTGCTAGTGGTTTCGCTACCGGAGGTATTGGCTACACCTTC.

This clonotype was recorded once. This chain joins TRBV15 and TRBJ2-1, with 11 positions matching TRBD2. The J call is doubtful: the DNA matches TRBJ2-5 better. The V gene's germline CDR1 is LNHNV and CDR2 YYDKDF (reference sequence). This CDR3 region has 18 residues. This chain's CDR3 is CATSRARLAGGIQETQYF. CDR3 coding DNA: TGTGCCACCAGCAGAGCGCGTCTAGCGGGAGGTATTCAAGAGACCCAGTACTTC.

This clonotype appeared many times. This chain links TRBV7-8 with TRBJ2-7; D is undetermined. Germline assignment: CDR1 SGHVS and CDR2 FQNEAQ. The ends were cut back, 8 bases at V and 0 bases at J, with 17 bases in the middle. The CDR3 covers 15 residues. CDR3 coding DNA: TGTGCCAGCGGAGACATGATCATGAGCTCCTACGAGCAGTACTTC. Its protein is CASGDMIMSSYEQYF.

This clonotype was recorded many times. Here the CDR3 reads CASSKPGLAQYF. The CDR3 region has the DNA TGTGCCAGCAGTAAACCGGGACTGGCGCAGTATTTT. The chain is built from TRBV6-1 and TRBJ2-3; D might be TRBD2 (6 bases). Trimming shortened V by 5 bases and J by 10 bases, and 13 bases separated the two germline ends. Germline V gene lookup returns CDR1 MNHNS and CDR2 SASEGT. The CDR3 totals 12 residues.

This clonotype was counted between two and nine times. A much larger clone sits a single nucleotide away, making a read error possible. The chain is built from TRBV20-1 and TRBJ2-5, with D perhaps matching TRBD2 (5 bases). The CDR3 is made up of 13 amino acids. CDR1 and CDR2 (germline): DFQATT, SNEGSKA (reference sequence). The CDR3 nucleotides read TGCAATGCTAGAGTGGGAGTCCAAGAGACCCAGTACTTC. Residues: CNARVGVQETQYF.

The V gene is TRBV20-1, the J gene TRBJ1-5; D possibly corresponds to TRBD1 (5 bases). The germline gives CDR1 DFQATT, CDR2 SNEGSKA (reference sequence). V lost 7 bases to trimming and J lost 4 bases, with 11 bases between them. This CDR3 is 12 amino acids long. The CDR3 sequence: CSVGQQNQPQHF. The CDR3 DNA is TGCAGTGTGGGGCAGCAAAATCAGCCCCAGCATTTT.